One and the same sample provided the 4 T cell receptor beta chains below, sequenced in a study of technical replicates of blood from a handful of donors. The assay was immunoSEQ multiplex PCR, and TCRdb's table has in-frame clones only and misses some. The sample has over 80,000 clones, approximately 96% seen once. Sequenced material: T cells isolated from PBMCs. These receptors were collected from a human donor in good health.

This chain connects TRBV27 to TRBJ2-3; D is unresolved. The CDR3 spans 14 residues. V lost 5 bases and J 8 bases, leaving 17 bases between the germline ends. Germline loops: CDR1 MNHEY, CDR2 SMNVEV (reference sequence). CDR3 loop: CASSVYPAVVTQYF. CDR3 nucleotide sequence: TGTGCCAGCAGTGTTTACCCTGCGGTGGTTACGCAGTATTTT.

The gene calls are TRBV19 and TRBJ1-5; 11 bases are shared with TRBD1. Per germline, CDR1 LNHDA and CDR2 SQIVND (reference sequence). The CDR3 has 14 amino acids. The junction had 5 bases not matched to a gene; V was cut back by 8 bases and J by 5 bases. CDR3 DNA sequence: TGTGCCAGTTGGGACAGGGGGTATTATCAGCCCCAGCATTTT. Translating it yields CASWDRGYYQPQHF.

The chain combines TRBV7-9 with TRBJ2-5; 7 nucleotides match TRBD1. From germline, CDR1 is SEHNR and CDR2 FQNEAQ (reference sequence). This CDR3 contains 15 residues. J was trimmed by 1 base and V by 0 bases; bases with no gene match: 2. The CDR3 loop reads CASSLASGGQETQYF. The CDR3 region has the DNA TGTGCCAGCAGCTTAGCTTCAGGGGGCCAAGAGACCCAGTACTTC. Drawing the rest from reference TRBV7-9 and TRBJ2-5, the complete variable domain is DTGVSQNPRHKITKRGQNVTFRCDPISEHNRLYWYRQTLGQGPEFLTYFQNEAQLEKSRLLSDRFSAERPKGSFSTLEIQRTEQGDSAMYLCASSLASGGQETQYFGPGTRLLVL.

The gene calls are TRBV30 and TRBJ1-2, with 8 positions matching TRBD1. This CDR3 spans 13 amino acids. The germline V gene has CDR1 GTSNPN and CDR2 SVGIG (reference sequence). The V segment lost 6 bases and the J segment 4 bases; nucleotides outside the gene matches: 7. CDR3 sequence reads: CACRDRGGYGYTF. In DNA, the CDR3 is TGTGCCTGTAGAGACAGGGGAGGCTATGGCTACACCTTC.